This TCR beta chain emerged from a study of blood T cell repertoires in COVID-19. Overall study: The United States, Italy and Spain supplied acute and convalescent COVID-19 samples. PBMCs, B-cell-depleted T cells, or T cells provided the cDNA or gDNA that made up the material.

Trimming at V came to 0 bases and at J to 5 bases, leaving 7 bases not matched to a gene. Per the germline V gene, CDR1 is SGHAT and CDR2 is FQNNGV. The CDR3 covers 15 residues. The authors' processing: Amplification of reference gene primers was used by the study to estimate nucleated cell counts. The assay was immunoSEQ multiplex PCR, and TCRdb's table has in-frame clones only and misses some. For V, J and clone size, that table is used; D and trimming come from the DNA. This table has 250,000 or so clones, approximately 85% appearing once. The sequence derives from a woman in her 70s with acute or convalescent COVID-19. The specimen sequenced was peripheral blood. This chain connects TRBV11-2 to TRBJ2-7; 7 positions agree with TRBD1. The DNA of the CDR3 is TGTGCCAGCAGCTTAGATCGCACAGGGGTTCACGAGCAGTACTTC. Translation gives CASSLDRTGVHEQYF. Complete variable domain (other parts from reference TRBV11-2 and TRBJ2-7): EAGVAQSPRYKIIEKRQSVAFWCNPISGHATLYWYQQILGQGPKLLIQFQNNGVVDDSQLPKDRFSAERLKGVDSTLKIQPAKLEDSAVYLCASSLDRTGVHEQYFGPGTRLTVT.